This T cell receptor (beta chain) was obtained from a study of T cells in Graves' hyperthyroidism and ophthalmopathy. Study context: Pretreatment peripheral blood was obtained at initial diagnosis.

This clonotype was seen repeatedly, ten times or more. Amplified TCR beta CDR3 regions derived from RNA transcripts. The TCR CDR3 was amplified in a first-round RT-PCR using the HTBI primer set. TCRdb fed the multiplex PCR reads into MiXCR, producing one record per CDR3 protein. The table includes fewer than 650,000 distinct CDR3 sequences, about 14% detected once. V dropped 8 bases and J dropped 6; count of bases not matched to a gene: 13. The CDR3 contains 16 residues. Per the germline V gene, CDR1 is SGHAT and CDR2 is FQNNGV. Clinical symptoms, serum thyroxine, TRAb, thyroid ultrasound and orbital computed tomography established diagnosis. PBMCs came from roughly 10 ml fresh peripheral blood.

This chain uses TRBV11-2 with TRBJ2-1; 10 nucleotides agree with TRBD2. Material for sequencing was blood. The sequence derives from a woman aged 40 to 50 with Graves' hyperthyroidism. The DNA of the CDR3 is TGTGCCAGCGCCCCACTAGCGGGAAGAGGTCTCAATGAGCAGTTCTTC. Translated: CASAPLAGRGLNEQFF. The full variable domain, with the rest looked up from reference TRBV11-2 and TRBJ2-1, is EAGVAQSPRYKIIEKRQSVAFWCNPISGHATLYWYQQILGQGPKLLIQFQNNGVVDDSQLPKDRFSAERLKGVDSTLKIQPAKLEDSAVYLCASAPLAGRGLNEQFFGPGTRLTVL.